This TCR beta chain was documented in a study of T cells in narcolepsy. Overall study: Enrolled donors included narcolepsy type 1 or type 2 patients and healthy controls.

Clones were sequenced by immunoSEQ multiplex PCR, and TCRdb holds only the in-frame ones, with some missing. The sample holds approximately 30,000 clones, less than 90% seen once. General study points: Autoreactive clone sequences were missing from some blood memory CD4+ repertoires. Comparing one patient's CSF and blood CD4+ clonotypes highlighted HCRT- and TRIB2-specific autoreactive clonotypes. Autoreactive clonotypes reportedly recurred in blood of same and different patients, not controls.

Trimming removed 3 bases from V and 7 bases from J; junction bases left unmatched: 9. CDR1 is SGHDT and CDR2 is YYEEEE in the germline V gene. The CDR3 runs to 15 residues. About this clone itself: As yet, its antigen is unknown.

The V and J genes are TRBV5-6 and TRBJ1-4; 7 positions match TRBD1. The receptor was derived from a human donor in good health. The source material was memory (CD45RA-) CD4+ T cells from blood. The CDR3 DNA follows: TGTGCCAGCAGCTCGACAGGGTGGGATGGTGAAAAACTGTTTTTT. This sequence encodes CASSSTGWDGEKLFF.